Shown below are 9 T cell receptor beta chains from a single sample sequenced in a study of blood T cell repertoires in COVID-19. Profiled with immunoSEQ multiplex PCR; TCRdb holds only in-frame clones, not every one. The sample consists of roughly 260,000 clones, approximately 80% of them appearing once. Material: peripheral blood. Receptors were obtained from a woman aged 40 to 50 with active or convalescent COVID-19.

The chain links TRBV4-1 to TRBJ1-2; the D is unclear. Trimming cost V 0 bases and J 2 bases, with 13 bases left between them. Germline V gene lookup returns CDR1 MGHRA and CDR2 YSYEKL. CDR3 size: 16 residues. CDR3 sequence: CASSQDLTRGNYGYTF. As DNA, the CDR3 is TGCGCCAGCAGCCAAGATTTGACTCGAGGAAACTATGGCTACACCTTC.

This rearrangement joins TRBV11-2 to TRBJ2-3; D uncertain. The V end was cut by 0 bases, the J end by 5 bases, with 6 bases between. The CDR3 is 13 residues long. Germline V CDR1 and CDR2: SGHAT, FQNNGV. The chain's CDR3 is CASSLDREDTQYF. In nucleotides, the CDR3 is TGTGCCAGCAGCTTAGATCGCGAAGATACGCAGTATTTT.

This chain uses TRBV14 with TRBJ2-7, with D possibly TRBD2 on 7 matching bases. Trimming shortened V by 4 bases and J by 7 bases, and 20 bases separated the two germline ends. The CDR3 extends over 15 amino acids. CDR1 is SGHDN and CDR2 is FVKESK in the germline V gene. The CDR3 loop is CASSLTGGPLREQYV. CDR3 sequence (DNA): TGTGCCAGCAGCCTCACCGGGGGGCCCCTGAGGGAGCAGTACGTC.

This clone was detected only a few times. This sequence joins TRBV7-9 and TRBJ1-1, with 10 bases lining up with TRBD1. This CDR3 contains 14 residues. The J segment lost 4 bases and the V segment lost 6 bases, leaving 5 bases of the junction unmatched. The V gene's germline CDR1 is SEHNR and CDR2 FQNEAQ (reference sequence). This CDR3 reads CASRGQGYGTEAFF. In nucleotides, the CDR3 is TGTGCCAGCAGGGGACAGGGGTACGGCACTGAAGCTTTCTTT.

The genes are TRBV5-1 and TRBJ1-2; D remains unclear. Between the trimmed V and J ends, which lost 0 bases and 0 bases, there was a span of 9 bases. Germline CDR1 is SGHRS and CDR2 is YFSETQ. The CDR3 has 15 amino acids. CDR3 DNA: TGCGCCAGCAGCTTGGCGGGAGGAACTAACTATGGCTACACCTTC. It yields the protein CASSLAGGTNYGYTF.

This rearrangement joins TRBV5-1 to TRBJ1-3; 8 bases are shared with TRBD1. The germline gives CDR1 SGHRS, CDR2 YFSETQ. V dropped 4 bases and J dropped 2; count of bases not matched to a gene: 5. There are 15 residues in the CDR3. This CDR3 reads CASSIDRGTGNTIYF. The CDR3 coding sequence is TGCGCCAGCAGCATCGACAGGGGAACTGGAAACACCATATATTTT. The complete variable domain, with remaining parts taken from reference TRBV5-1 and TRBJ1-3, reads KAGVTQTPRYLIKTRGQQVTLSCSPISGHRSVSWYQQTPGQGLQFLFEYFSETQRNKGNFPGRFSGRQFSNSRSEMNVSTLELGDSALYLCASSIDRGTGNTIYFGEGSWLTVV.

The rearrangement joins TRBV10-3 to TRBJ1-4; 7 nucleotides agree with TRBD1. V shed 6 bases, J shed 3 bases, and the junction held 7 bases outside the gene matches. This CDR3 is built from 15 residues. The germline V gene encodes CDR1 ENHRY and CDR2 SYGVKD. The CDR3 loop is CAIRDTGTANEKLFF. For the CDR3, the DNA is TGTGCCATCAGGGACACCGGGACAGCTAATGAAAAACTGTTTTTT.

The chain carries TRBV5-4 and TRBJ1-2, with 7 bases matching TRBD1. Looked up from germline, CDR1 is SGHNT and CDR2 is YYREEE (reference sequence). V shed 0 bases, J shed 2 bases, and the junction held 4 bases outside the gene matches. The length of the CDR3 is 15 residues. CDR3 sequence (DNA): TGTGCCAGCAGCTTGGGGGGACAGCAAAACTATGGCTACACCTTC. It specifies CASSLGGQQNYGYTF.

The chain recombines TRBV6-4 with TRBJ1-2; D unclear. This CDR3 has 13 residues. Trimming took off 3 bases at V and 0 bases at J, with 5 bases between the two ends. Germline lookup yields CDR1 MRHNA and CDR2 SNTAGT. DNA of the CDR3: TGTGCCAGCAGTGAAATAGCTAACTATGGCTACACCTTC. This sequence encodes CASSEIANYGYTF.